The 25 T cell receptor beta chains below were found in one sample sequenced in a study of identical twins. TCRdb processed the 5' RACE reads anew with MiXCR; each CDR3 protein has one entry. Of approximately 470,000 distinct CDR3 sequences listed, around 14% were seen once; the top ten hold 0.4% to 0.55%. The sample was also linked to a second study, of yellow fever vaccine responses in identical twins.

The sequenced material came from CD4+ T cells sorted from blood. These receptors came from a woman between 18 and 29 years old in good health.

The rearrangement joins TRBV2 to TRBJ2-3; D is unresolved. The V gene lost 3 bases and the J gene lost 4 bases, with 5 bases spanning the gap. Germline V gene lookup returns CDR1 SNHLY and CDR2 FYNNEI. The CDR3 sequence is 12 residues long. The CDR3 DNA reads as TGTGCCAGCAGTGAGTTCGCAGATACGCAGTATTTT. Protein product: CASSEFADTQYF. The full variable domain, rest sourced from reference TRBV2 and TRBJ2-3, is EPEVTQTPSHQVTQMGQEVILRCVPISNHLYFYWYRQILGQKVEFLVSFYNNEISEKSEIFDDQFSVERPDGSNFTLKIRSTKLEDSAMYFCASSEFADTQYFGPGTRLTVL.

This rearrangement joins TRBV6-1 to TRBJ1-1; 9 bases map to TRBD1. The CDR3 has 13 residues. Germline V gives CDR1 MNHNS, CDR2 SASEGT. Unmatched junction bases numbered 5, after V lost 6 bases and J lost 6 bases. The CDR3 spells CASRDTGGAEAFF. The CDR3 bases are TGTGCCAGCAGAGATACAGGGGGCGCTGAAGCTTTCTTT.

The V gene is TRBV6-1, the J gene TRBJ2-1, with TRBD2 identical over 10 bases. Germline assignment: CDR1 MNHNS and CDR2 SASEGT. V was pared by 8 bases and J by 0 bases, with 4 bases of the junction left unmatched. The CDR3 loop spans 15 amino acids. CDR3 residues: CASRASGGSYNEQFF. The CDR3 bases are TGTGCCAGCCGAGCTAGCGGGGGCTCCTACAATGAGCAGTTCTTC.

The chain uses TRBV5-1 and TRBJ2-3; the D is unclear. Germline V lookup: CDR1 SGHRS, CDR2 YFSETQ. Trimming removed 0 bases at V and 2 bases at J, with 4 bases between. The CDR3 is 13 residues long. In DNA form, the CDR3 reads TGCGCCAGCAGCTTGGGGGACACAGATACGCAGTATTTT. Translating gives CASSLGDTDTQYF.

This clonotype occurred many times. The J gene is TRBJ1-5, the V gene TRBV12-3 or TRBV12-4; weak D call: TRBD1 (5 bases). The CDR3 loop spans 16 amino acids. The V gene lost 9 bases and the J gene lost 4 bases, with 22 bases spanning the gap. CDR3 sequence: CARQIRGTTLNQPQHF. In DNA, the CDR3 is TGTGCCAGACAAATACGGGGCACGACGTTGAATCAGCCCCAGCATTTT.

The V call is TRBV3-1, the J call TRBJ2-7; TRBD1 aligns across 7 bases. Germline-derived CDR1 and CDR2 are LGHDT and YNNKEL (reference sequence). The CDR3 covers 14 residues. The trim removed 6 bases at V and 3 bases at J, leaving 8 bases unmatched. This chain's CDR3 is CASSRNSGGYEQYF. The DNA of the CDR3 is TGTGCCAGCAGTCGAAATTCAGGGGGCTACGAGCAGTACTTC.

The sample holds a few counts of this clonotype. The rearrangement joins TRBV20-1 to TRBJ2-7; 7 nucleotides line up with TRBD2. Germline trimming cut 5 bases from V and 6 bases from J; bases unmatched to any gene: 10. Per germline, CDR1 DFQATT and CDR2 SNEGSKA (reference sequence). This CDR3 has 13 residues. The DNA of the CDR3 is TGCAGTGCTTTAGGGAGGGCTTTTGCCGAGCAGTACTTC. Encoded protein: CSALGRAFAEQYF.

This clonotype was recorded only once. The chain has TRBV5-1 and TRBJ2-7; maybe TRBD2 (5 bases). Germline values: CDR1 SGHRS, CDR2 YFSETQ. This CDR3 contains 10 residues. DNA of the CDR3: TGCGACCCCGGGGCCTACGAGCAGTACTTC. It codes for CDPGAYEQYF.

V gene TRBV6-2 or TRBV6-3 combines with J gene TRBJ2-1; 10 positions match TRBD2. CDR1 is MNHEY, CDR2 SVGEGT, per germline. Unmatched junction bases numbered 7, after V lost 5 bases and J lost 6 bases. The CDR3 totals 15 residues. The CDR3 nucleotides are TGTGCCAGCAGTAAGCGGGGGGGCCTTCCCAATGAGCAGTTCTTC. Translated: CASSKRGGLPNEQFF.

The V gene is TRBV7-9, the J gene TRBJ2-5, with D perhaps given as TRBD1 or TRBD2 (5 bases each). CDR1 and CDR2 from the germline V gene are SEHNR and FQNEAQ (reference sequence). The CDR3 consists of 15 residues. Trimming stripped 4 bases from V and 0 bases from J, with 12 bases between. The CDR3 region has the DNA TGTGCCAGCAGCTCCGGGGACCTGTACCAAGAGACCCAGTACTTC. Its translation is CASSSGDLYQETQYF. Combining the CDR3 with reference TRBV7-9 and TRBJ2-5 gives the whole variable domain DTGVSQNPRHKITKRGQNVTFRCDPISEHNRLYWYRQTLGQGPEFLTYFQNEAQLEKSRLLSDRFSAERPKGSFSTLEIQRTEQGDSAMYLCASSSGDLYQETQYFGPGTRLLVL.

The DNA for the CDR3 is TGTGCCAGCAGCTTCGCCGGGACAGATTTGTTACCGAACACTGAAGCTTTCTTT. Translated: CASSFAGTDLLPNTEAFF. The rearrangement joins TRBV7-2 to TRBJ1-1; 7 bases line up with TRBD1. After removal of 3 bases from V and 1 base from J, the junction contained 14 bases not matched to a gene. This CDR3 has 18 amino acids. Germline lookup yields CDR1 SGHTA and CDR2 FQGNSA.

J is TRBJ2-7 and V is TRBV19, with 7 nucleotides matching TRBD2. Germline loops: CDR1 LNHDA, CDR2 SQIVND (reference sequence). V dropped 6 bases and J dropped 7; count of bases not matched to a gene: 12. The length of the CDR3 is 14 residues. The CDR3 sequence: CASSYGTTHREQYF. The CDR3 DNA is TGTGCCAGTAGCTACGGGACTACCCATCGGGAGCAGTACTTC.

There are a few counts of this clonotype. The V call is TRBV3-1, the J call TRBJ2-1; D unclear. Trimming left V 3 bases short and J 14 bases short, with 14 bases between. This CDR3 spans 12 amino acids. CDR1 is LGHDT and CDR2 is YNNKEL in the germline V gene (reference sequence). CDR3 in amino acids: CASSQGRVRKFF. The CDR3 coding sequence is TGTGCCAGCAGCCAGGGCCGGGTGCGGAAGTTCTTC.

There are many counts of this clonotype. The chain employs TRBV15 and TRBJ2-4, with 15 nucleotides matching TRBD2. CDR1 and CDR2 (germline): LNHNV, YYDKDF (reference sequence). The CDR3 length is 19 residues. V trimming: 5 bases; J trimming: 0 bases; junction bases outside the gene matches: 8. CDR3 region: CATSEGLAGGKLAKNIQYF. CDR3 DNA sequence: TGTGCCACCAGCGAGGGACTAGCGGGAGGTAAACTAGCCAAAAACATTCAGTACTTC.

This clonotype was counted a few times. The V and J genes are TRBV6-2 or TRBV6-3 and TRBJ2-7, with 10 bases matching TRBD1. Trimming at V came to 6 bases and at J to 11 bases, leaving 13 bases not matched to a gene. The CDR3 runs 14 residues. Germline CDR1 and CDR2: MNHEY and SVGEGT. CDR3 DNA: TGTGCCAGCAGCAGCGGACAGGGGGACAGGACCGAGTACTTC. Its protein product is CASSSGQGDRTEYF.

This chain uses TRBV10-3 with TRBJ2-7, with D unclear. Germline V gene data show CDR1 as ENHRY and CDR2 as SYGVKD. V shed 5 bases and J shed 3 bases, with 11 bases lying between them. The CDR3 is 13 amino acids. The CDR3 reads CAISSAVNYEQYF. In nucleotides, the CDR3 is TGTGCCATCAGTTCGGCAGTTAACTACGAGCAGTACTTC.

This clonotype was detected a few times. The chain has TRBV3-1 and TRBJ2-5, with no clear D. Trimming removed 0 bases from V and 7 bases from J, with 9 bases in between. The CDR3 covers 13 residues. Germline loops: CDR1 LGHDT, CDR2 YNNKEL (reference sequence). The CDR3 coding sequence is TGTGCCAGCAGCCAAGACCCCGGCGCGACCCAGTACTTC. This gives the protein CASSQDPGATQYF.

In this sample, this clonotype turned up many times. V gene TRBV10-3 combines with J gene TRBJ2-7; maybe TRBD2 (6 bases). Germline V gene data show CDR1 as ENHRY and CDR2 as SYGVKD. This CDR3 has 15 residues. V dropped 3 bases and J dropped 10 bases, with 22 bases sitting between them. CDR3 coding DNA: TGTGCCATCAGTGAAAACCCCGGGGAGGACAAGGGCCAGTACTTC. Protein sequence: CAISENPGEDKGQYF.

This clonotype has just a few counts. The chain uses TRBV5-4 and TRBJ2-5, with 7 nucleotides matching TRBD1. Trimming at V came to 0 bases and at J to 1 base, leaving 15 bases not matched to a gene. The CDR3 has 19 residues. Germline V gene sequence: CDR1 SGHNT, CDR2 YYREEE (reference sequence). The CDR3 is CASSLASRLTGASQETQYF. The CDR3 DNA is TGTGCCAGCAGCTTGGCCTCCCGACTAACAGGGGCCTCCCAAGAGACCCAGTACTTC.

This clonotype was seen a handful of times. The chain links TRBV20-1 to TRBJ2-2, with TRBD2 matching 8 bases. The CDR3 is 13 residues long. The germline CDR1 and CDR2 sequences are DFQATT and SNEGSKA (reference sequence). V trimming: 3 bases; J trimming: 6 bases; junction bases outside the gene matches: 3. CDR3 coding DNA: TGCAGTGCTAGCGGGCGGGGGGCCGGGGAGCTGTTTTTT. This encodes CSASGRGAGELFF.

The J gene is TRBJ2-3, the V gene TRBV5-5; perhaps TRBD2 as D (6 bases). V was shortened by 2 bases and J by 0 bases, with 19 bases between the two germline ends. This CDR3 has 18 amino acids. Germline V gene lookup returns CDR1 SGHKS and CDR2 YYEKEE (reference sequence). CDR3 region: CASSFQPGVGVSTDTQYF. The DNA for the CDR3 is TGTGCCAGCAGCTTCCAGCCGGGGGTAGGGGTCAGCACAGATACGCAGTATTTT.

This rearrangement joins TRBV6-2 or TRBV6-3 to TRBJ2-1, with 8 positions matching TRBD2. There are 14 residues in the CDR3. Germline V gene lookup returns CDR1 MNHEY and CDR2 SVGEGT. V was pared by 4 bases and J by 9 bases, with 8 bases of the junction left unmatched. The CDR3 region is CASSWGTSIGEQFF. CDR3 nucleotides: TGTGCCAGCAGTTGGGGGACTAGTATCGGTGAGCAGTTCTTC.

In this sample, this clonotype turned up a few times. This chain joins TRBV6-5 and TRBJ2-1; no reliable D call. CDR3 length: 12 residues. With 5 bases removed from V and 6 bases from J, the gap between germline ends came to 8 bases. The germline V gene has CDR1 MNHEY and CDR2 SVGAGI. The CDR3 here is CASSVLGNEQFF. In DNA, the CDR3 is TGTGCCAGCAGTGTTCTGGGCAATGAGCAGTTCTTC.

The chain recombines TRBV28 with TRBJ2-2; D gene unclear. The length of the CDR3 is 14 residues. CDR1 is MDHEN and CDR2 is SYDVKM in the germline V gene. V shed 7 bases and J shed 4 bases, with 13 bases lying between them. The CDR3 sequence is CASTLLPTTGELFF. The DNA for the CDR3 is TGTGCCAGCACTCTTCTTCCGACCACCGGGGAGCTGTTTTTT.

There are a few counts of this clonotype. The chain employs TRBV28 and TRBJ1-6; 7 bases are a match to TRBD1. Germline trimming cut 5 bases from V and 9 bases from J; bases unmatched to any gene: 10. This CDR3 is 15 amino acids long. CDR1 and CDR2 from the germline V gene are MDHEN and SYDVKM. The CDR3 here is CASSLIRQGSSPLHF. The DNA for the CDR3 is TGTGCCAGCAGTCTTATACGACAGGGTAGTTCACCCCTCCACTTT.